This T cell receptor beta chain is from a study of human T cells and chemical hapten exposure. Broader study findings: There was a positive correlation between PT1 expanded TCR counts and patch test score. The immune response of these alopecia patients might not match healthy individuals'.

A single record per CDR3 protein comes from TCRdb applying MiXCR to the RACE reads. The data contain about 80,000 distinct CDR3 sequences, roughly 10% of them singletons. The junction had 7 bases not matched to a gene; V was cut back by 6 bases and J by 2 bases. Germline CDR1 and CDR2: MNHEY and SMNVEV (reference sequence). This CDR3 contains 14 residues. As to time point: patch test 2, 6 weeks after DPC sensitization. Specified treatment: therapeutic diphenylcyclopropenone sensitization with weekly scalp DPC. Ten or more counts support this clonotype. Its antigen is unknown. The chain recombines TRBV27 with TRBJ2-7; TRBD1 matches 7 bases. The TCR comes from a man aged 18 to 29 with alopecia areata. Some clones in this sample may be carry-over from other donors' samples. This specimen was whole blood, taken in connection with sensitization to the hapten diphenylcyclopropenone (DPC). This chain's CDR3 is CASSHRGPTYEQYF. The CDR3 coding sequence is TGTGCCAGCAGCCACAGGGGCCCTACCTACGAGCAGTACTTC.